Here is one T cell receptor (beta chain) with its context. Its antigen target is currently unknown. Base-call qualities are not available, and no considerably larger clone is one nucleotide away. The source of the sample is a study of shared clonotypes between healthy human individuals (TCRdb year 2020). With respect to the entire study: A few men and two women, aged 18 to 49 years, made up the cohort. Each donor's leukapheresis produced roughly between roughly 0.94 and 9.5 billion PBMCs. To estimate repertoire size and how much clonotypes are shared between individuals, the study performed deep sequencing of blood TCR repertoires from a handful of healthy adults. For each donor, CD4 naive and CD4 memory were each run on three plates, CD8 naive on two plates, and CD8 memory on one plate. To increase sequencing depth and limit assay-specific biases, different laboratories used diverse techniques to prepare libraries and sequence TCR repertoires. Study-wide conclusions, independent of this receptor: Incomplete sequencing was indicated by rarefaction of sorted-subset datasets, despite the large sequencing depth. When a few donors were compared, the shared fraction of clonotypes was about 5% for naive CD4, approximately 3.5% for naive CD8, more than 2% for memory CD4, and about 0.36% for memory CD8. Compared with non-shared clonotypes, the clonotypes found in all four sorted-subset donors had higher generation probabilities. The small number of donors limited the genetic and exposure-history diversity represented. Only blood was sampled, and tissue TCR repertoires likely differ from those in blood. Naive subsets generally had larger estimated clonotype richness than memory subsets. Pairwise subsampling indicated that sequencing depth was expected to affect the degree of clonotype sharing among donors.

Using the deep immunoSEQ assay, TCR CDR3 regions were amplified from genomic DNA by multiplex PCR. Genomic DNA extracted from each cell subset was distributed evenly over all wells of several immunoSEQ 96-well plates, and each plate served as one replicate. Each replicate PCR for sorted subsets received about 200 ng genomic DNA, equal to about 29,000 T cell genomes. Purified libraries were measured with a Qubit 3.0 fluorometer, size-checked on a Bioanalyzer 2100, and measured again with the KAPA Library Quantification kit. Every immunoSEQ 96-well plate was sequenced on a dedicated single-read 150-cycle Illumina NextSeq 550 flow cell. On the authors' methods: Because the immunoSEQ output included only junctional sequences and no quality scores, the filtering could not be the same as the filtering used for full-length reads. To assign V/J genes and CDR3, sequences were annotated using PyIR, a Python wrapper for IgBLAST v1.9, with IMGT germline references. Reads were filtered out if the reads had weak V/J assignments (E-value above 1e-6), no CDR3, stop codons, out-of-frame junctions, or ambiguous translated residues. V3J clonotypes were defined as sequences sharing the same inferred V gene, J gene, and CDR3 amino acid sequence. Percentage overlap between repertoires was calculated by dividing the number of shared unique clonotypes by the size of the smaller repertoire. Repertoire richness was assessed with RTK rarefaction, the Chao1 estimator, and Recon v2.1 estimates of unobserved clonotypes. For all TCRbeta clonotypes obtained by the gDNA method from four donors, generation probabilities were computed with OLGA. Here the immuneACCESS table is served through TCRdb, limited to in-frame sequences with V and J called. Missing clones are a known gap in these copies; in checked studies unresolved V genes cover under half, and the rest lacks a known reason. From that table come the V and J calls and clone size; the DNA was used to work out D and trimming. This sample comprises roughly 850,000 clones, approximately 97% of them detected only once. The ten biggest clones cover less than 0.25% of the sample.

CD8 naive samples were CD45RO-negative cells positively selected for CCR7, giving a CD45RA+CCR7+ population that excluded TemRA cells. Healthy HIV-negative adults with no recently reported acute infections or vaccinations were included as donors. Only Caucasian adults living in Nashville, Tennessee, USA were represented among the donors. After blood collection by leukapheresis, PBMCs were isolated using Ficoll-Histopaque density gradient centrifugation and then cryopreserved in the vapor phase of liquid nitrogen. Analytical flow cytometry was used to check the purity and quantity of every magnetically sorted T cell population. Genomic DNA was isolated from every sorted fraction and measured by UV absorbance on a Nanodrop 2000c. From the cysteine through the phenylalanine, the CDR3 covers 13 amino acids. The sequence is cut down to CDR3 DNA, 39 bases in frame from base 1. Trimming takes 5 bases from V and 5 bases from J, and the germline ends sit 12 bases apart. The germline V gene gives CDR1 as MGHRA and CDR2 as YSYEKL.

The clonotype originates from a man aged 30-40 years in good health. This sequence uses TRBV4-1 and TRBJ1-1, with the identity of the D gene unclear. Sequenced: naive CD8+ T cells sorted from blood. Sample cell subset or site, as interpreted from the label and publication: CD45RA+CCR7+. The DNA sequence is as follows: TGCGCCAGCAGCTACGGAGTGGATACTGAAGCTTTCTTT. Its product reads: CASSYGVDTEAFF.